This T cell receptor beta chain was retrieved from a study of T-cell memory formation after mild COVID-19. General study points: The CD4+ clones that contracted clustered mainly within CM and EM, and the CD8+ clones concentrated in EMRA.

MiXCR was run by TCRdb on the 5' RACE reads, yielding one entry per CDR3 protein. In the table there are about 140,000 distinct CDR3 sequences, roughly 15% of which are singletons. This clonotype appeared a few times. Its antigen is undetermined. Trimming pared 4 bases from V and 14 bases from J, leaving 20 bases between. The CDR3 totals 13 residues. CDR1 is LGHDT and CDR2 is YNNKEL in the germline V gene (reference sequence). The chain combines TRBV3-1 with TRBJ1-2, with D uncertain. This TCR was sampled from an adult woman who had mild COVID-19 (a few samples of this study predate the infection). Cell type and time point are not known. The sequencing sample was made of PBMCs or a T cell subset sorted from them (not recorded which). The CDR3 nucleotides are TGTGCCAGCAGCCTAAAAGAGGCGGAACGGCCTACCTTC. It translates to CASSLKEAERPTF.